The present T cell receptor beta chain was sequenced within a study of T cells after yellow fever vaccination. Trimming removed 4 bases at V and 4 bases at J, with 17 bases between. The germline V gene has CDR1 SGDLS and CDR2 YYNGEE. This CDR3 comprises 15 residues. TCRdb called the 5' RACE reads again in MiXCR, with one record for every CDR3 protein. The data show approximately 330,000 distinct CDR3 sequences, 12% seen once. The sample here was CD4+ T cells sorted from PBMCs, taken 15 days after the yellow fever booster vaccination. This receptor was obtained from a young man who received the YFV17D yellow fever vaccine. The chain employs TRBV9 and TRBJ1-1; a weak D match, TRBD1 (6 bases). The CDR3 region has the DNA TGTGCCAGCAGCCCTCGGGGGGCGCGTGGCACTGAAGCTTTCTTT. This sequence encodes CASSPRGARGTEAFF.